This passage covers 13 T cell receptor beta chains from one sample sequenced in a study of glioma-infiltrating T cells after dendritic cell vaccination. Only in-frame clones appear in the TCRdb table, and some are missing; sequencing was by immunoSEQ multiplex PCR. Of about 99,000 clones in the sample, around 80% were seen once. The sample's time point: after dendritic cell vaccination, including at tumor progression/relapse. This specimen was blood, taken after dendritic cell vaccination. The receptors were sampled from a human donor with glioblastoma.

J is TRBJ1-2 and V is TRBV5-4; the match to TRBD1 covers 9 bases. The CDR3 is 13 amino acids. Germline trimming cut 4 bases from V and 6 bases from J; bases unmatched to any gene: 4. The V gene's germline CDR1 is SGHNT and CDR2 YYREEE (reference sequence). The CDR3 bases are TGTGCCAGCAGCAGACGGGACAGGGATGGCTACACCTTC. This translates into CASSRRDRDGYTF.

The chain combines TRBV25-1 with TRBJ2-7; D remains unclear. Germline V gene sequence: CDR1 MGHDK, CDR2 SYGVNS. The CDR3 is 17 residues long. Trimming removed 3 bases at V and 4 bases at J, with 22 bases between. The chain's CDR3 is CASSEHLTRLWAYEQYF. In nucleotides, the CDR3 is TGTGCCAGCAGTGAGCACCTGACACGTCTATGGGCGTACGAGCAGTACTTC.

The chain couples TRBV14 to TRBJ1-2; 11 nucleotides line up with TRBD1. Germline values: CDR1 SGHDN, CDR2 FVKESK. V shed 3 bases, J shed 4 bases, and the junction held 4 bases outside the gene matches. The CDR3 extends over 15 amino acids. The CDR3 DNA reads TGTGCCAGCAGCCAGCCGGGACAGGGGGTCTATGGCTACACCTTC. It codes for CASSQPGQGVYGYTF.

The chain employs TRBV19 and TRBJ1-2; a possible D gene is TRBD1 (5 bases). The germline V and J ends were trimmed by 5 bases and 4 bases, with 14 bases remaining between them. This CDR3 region has 14 residues. CDR1 is LNHDA and CDR2 is SQIVND in the germline V gene (reference sequence). DNA of the CDR3: TGTGCCAGTAGTCGGGGGATGGCGGGCTATGGCTACACCTTC. It encodes CASSRGMAGYGYTF.

This clone was found a few times. J is TRBJ2-1 and V is TRBV10-3; D is possibly TRBD2 (6 bases). In germline, CDR1 is ENHRY, CDR2 SYGVKD. Trimming stripped 0 bases from V and 4 bases from J, with 13 bases between. The CDR3 length is 16 residues. The CDR3 DNA follows: TGTGCCATCAGTGAGTCCCGGAGACTAGGGTACAATGAGCAGTTCTTC. Encoded protein: CAISESRRLGYNEQFF.

The J gene is TRBJ1-1, the V gene TRBV7-9; D might be TRBD1 (5 bases). V was shortened by 1 base and J by 8 bases, with 17 bases between the two germline ends. This CDR3 contains 15 residues. CDR1 SEHNR and CDR2 FQNEAQ come from the germline V gene (reference sequence). The CDR3, as DNA: TGTGCCAGCAGCTTAGTCGGAAAGGGGAACGGAGAAGCTTTCTTT. It translates to CASSLVGKGNGEAFF.

The V call is TRBV1, the J call TRBJ1-1; the table's D call TRBD1 went unverified against the DNA. TRBV1 has pseudogene status. CDR3 size: 13 residues. The chain's CDR3 is CTSSQIGHSEAFF. In nucleotides, the CDR3 is TGCACCAGCAGCCAAATTGGGCACTCTGAAGCTTTCTTT.

The chain employs TRBV10-3 and TRBJ2-1, with TRBD2 identical over 16 bases. J was trimmed by 7 bases and V by 0 bases; bases with no gene match: 9. Germline V gives CDR1 ENHRY, CDR2 SYGVKD. The CDR3 spans 19 residues. The CDR3 sequence: CAISESPGLAGGRLNEQFF. The CDR3 DNA reads as TGTGCCATCAGTGAGTCCCCGGGACTAGCGGGGGGGCGGTTAAATGAGCAGTTCTTC.

V gene TRBV6-1 combines with J gene TRBJ1-3, with 8 bases that match TRBD1. This CDR3 has 15 residues. V lost 2 bases, J lost 4 bases, and 4 bases stayed unmatched. Germline-derived CDR1 and CDR2 are MNHNS and SASEGT. The CDR3, as DNA: TGTGCCAGCAGTGAAACCAGGGGGCTCGGAAACACCATATATTTT. Amino acid sequence: CASSETRGLGNTIYF.

The chain couples TRBV5-5 to TRBJ1-2; D is ambiguous. Trimming took off 4 bases at V and 7 bases at J, with 8 bases between the two ends. The germline CDR1 and CDR2 sequences are SGHKS and YYEKEE (reference sequence). This CDR3 is 11 amino acids long. CDR3 sequence (DNA): TGTGCCAGCAGCCGAAACAGTGGCTACACCTTC. Translating it yields CASSRNSGYTF.

The chain couples TRBV25-1 to TRBJ1-2; 10 bases match TRBD1. Germline trimming cut 3 bases from V and 8 bases from J; bases unmatched to any gene: 6. Germline CDR1 is MGHDK and CDR2 is SYGVNS. The CDR3 sequence is 14 residues long. DNA for the CDR3: TGTGCCAGCAGTGAGCCGGGACAGGGGAGAGGCTACACCTTC. Its translation is CASSEPGQGRGYTF.

The V and J genes are TRBV6-6 and TRBJ2-3; 9 nucleotides agree with TRBD2. V gave up 7 bases and J gave up 9 bases; unmatched junction bases: 14. Per germline, CDR1 MNHNY and CDR2 SVGAGI (reference sequence). The CDR3 has 15 residues. The CDR3 DNA is TGTGCCAGCACCCAACGCGGGGCTAGCGGGGCGACGCAGTATTTT. Translated: CASTQRGASGATQYF.

This clone was seen once. The gene calls are TRBV5-1 and TRBJ1-5; D possibly corresponds to TRBD1 (5 bases). Germline V gene lookup returns CDR1 SGHRS and CDR2 YFSETQ. The length of the CDR3 is 14 residues. The germline V and J ends were trimmed by 4 bases and 5 bases, with 13 bases remaining between them. CDR3 in amino acids: CASSMAWGDQPQHF. Written as DNA, the CDR3 is TGCGCCAGCAGCATGGCCTGGGGGGATCAGCCCCAGCATTTT.